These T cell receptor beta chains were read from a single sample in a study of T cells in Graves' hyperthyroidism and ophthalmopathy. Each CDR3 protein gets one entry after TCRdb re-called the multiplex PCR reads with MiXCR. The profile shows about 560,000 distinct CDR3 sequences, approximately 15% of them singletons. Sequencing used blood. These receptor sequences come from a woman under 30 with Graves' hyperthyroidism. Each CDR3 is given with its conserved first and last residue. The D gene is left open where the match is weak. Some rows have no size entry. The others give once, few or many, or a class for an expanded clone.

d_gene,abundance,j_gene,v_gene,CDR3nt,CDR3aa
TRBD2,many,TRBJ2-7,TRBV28,TGTGCCAGCTGCCCGGAAGCGGGGCTGAACTACGAGCAGTACTTC,CASCPEAGLNYEQYF
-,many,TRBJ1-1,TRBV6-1,TGTGCCAGCAGGGCGGGGGTGAACACTGAAGCTTTCTTT,CASRAGVNTEAFF
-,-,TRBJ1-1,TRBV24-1,TGTGCCACCAGTGATTTGACCGGGGAGGGAGGCACCGAAGCTTTCTTT,CATSDLTGEGGTEAFF
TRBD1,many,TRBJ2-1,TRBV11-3,TGTGCCAGCAGCCCAGACACGACAGGGTGGAATGAGCAGTTCTTC,CASSPDTTGWNEQFF
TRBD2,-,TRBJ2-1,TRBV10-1,TGCGCCAGCAGTGAGTTTACTAGCGGGAGATCGAATGAGCAGTTCTTC,CASSEFTSGRSNEQFF
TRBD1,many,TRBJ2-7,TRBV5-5,TGTGCCAGCAGCGGCGGACAGGGGGGACAAACCTACGAGCAGTACTTC,CASSGGQGGQTYEQYF
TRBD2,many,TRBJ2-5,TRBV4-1,TGCGCCAGCAGCCAAGGATCGGCGGGAGGGACGGAGACCCAGTACTTC,CASSQGSAGGTETQYF
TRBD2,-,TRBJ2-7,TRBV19,TGTGCCAGTAGTACCCCCACTAGCGGGAGGTACTACGAGCAGTACTTC,CASSTPTSGRYYEQYF
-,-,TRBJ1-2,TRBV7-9,TGTGCCAGCAGCTTAGTTGGTGGAGGCAGGGCCGGACCCTATGGCTACACCTTC,CASSLVGGGRAGPYGYTF
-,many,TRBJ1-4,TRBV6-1,TGTGCCAGCACAAAGGGACAAAATGAAAAACTGTTTTTT,CASTKGQNEKLFF
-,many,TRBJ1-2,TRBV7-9,TGTGCCAGCAGCTTAGCCAGGGAGAATGATGGCTACACCTTC,CASSLARENDGYTF
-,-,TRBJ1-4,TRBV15,TGTGCCACCAGCAGAGATTCGGGGGGCTGGGAAAAACTGTTTTTT,CATSRDSGGWEKLFF
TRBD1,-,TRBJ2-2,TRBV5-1,TGCGCCAGCAGCTTCAGGCCTTATCCGACAGGGGAGTCCGGGGAGCTGTTTTTT,CASSFRPYPTGESGELFF
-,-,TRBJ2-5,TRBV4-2,TGTGCCAGCAGCCAAGACACCACGCGGAGCATCGGGGAGACCCAGTACTTC,CASSQDTTRSIGETQYF
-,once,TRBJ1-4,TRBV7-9,TGTGCCAGCAGCTTAGAGGCGGGAGCTAATGAAAAACTGTTTTTT,CASSLEAGANEKLFF
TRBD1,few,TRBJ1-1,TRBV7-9,TGTGCCAGCAGCTTAGGGGAACAGGGGAAGATCCCAGAAGCTTTCTTT,CASSLGEQGKIPEAFF
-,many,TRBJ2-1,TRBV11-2,TGTGCCAGCAGCTTATTCAGCGGCTCCTACAATGAGCAGTTCTTC,CASSLFSGSYNEQFF
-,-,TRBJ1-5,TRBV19,TGTGCCAGTAGTATGAACGTGGGTCAGCCCCAGCATTTT,CASSMNVGQPQHF
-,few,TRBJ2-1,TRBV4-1,TGCGCCAGCAGCCAAGATTTCGGCTGGAGCTCCTACAATGAGCAGTTCTTC,CASSQDFGWSSYNEQFF
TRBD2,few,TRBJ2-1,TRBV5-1,TGCGCCAGCAGCTTGGCATCTCTAGCGGGGCCCCGCGGTGAGCAGTTCTTC,CASSLASLAGPRGEQFF
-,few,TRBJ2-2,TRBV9,TGTGCCAGTTCTATCCAGGAAAACACCGGGGAGCTGTTTTTT,CASSIQENTGELFF
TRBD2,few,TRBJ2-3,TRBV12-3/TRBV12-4,TGTGCCAGCAGACAAACTAGCGGGAGAACAGATACGCAGTATTTT,CASRQTSGRTDTQYF
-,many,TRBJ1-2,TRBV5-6,TGTGCCAGCAGCCCGCGCCTGAGAGTTAACTATGGCTACACCTTC,CASSPRLRVNYGYTF
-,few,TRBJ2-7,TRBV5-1,TGCGCCAGCAGCTTAACAGACTACGAGCCGTACTTC,CASSLTDYEPYF
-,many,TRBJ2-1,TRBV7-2,TGTGCCAGCAGCTTAGATGGTTTACGGATTGAGCAGTTCTTC,CASSLDGLRIEQFF
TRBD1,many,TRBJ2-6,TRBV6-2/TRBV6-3,TGTGCCAGCAGCGGACAGGGTAAGACTGGGGCCAACGTCCTGACTTTC,CASSGQGKTGANVLTF
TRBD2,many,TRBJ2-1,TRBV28,TGTGCCAGCAACCCTTCGGGCGGGAGGGCATACAATGAGCAGTTCTTC,CASNPSGGRAYNEQFF
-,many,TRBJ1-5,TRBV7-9,TGTGCCAGCAGCGCCTCAGGGGATCAGCCCCAGCATTTT,CASSASGDQPQHF
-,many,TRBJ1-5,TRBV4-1,TGCGCCAGCAGCCAAGATGACCAGCCCCAGCATTTT,CASSQDDQPQHF
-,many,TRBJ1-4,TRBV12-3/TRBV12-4,TGTGCCAGCAGGGGTAACGGTGAAAAACTGTTTTTT,CASRGNGEKLFF
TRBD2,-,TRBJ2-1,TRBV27,TGTGCCAGCAGTTTATGGGGGGGTGTATCCTACAATGAGCAGTTCTTC,CASSLWGGVSYNEQFF
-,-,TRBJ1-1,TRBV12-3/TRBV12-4,TGTGCCAGCAGTTTTCGTCCGGCGAACACTGAAGCTTTCTTT,CASSFRPANTEAFF
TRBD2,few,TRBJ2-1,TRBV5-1,TGCGCCAGCAGCTTGATTGGACTAGCGGGAGGTTATGAGCAGTTCTTC,CASSLIGLAGGYEQFF
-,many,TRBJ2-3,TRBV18,TGTGCCAGCTCACCACCGAACAACCTGGGTACGCAGTATTTT,CASSPPNNLGTQYF
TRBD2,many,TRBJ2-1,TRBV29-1,TGCAGCGGAAACACTGGACTAGCGGGCAATGAGCAGTTCTTC,CSGNTGLAGNEQFF
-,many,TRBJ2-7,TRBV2,TGTGCCAGCAGTGCCCAGGGGGGCTCCTACGAGCAGTACTTC,CASSAQGGSYEQYF
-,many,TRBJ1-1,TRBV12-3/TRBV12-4,TGTGCCAGCAGTTTGCGGAGGGGGGACACTGAAGCTTTCTTT,CASSLRRGDTEAFF
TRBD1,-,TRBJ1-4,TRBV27,TGTGCCAGCAGTTTTCGGGACAGTGAAAAACTGTTTTTT,CASSFRDSEKLFF
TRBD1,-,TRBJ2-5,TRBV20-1,TGCAGTGCTAGAGGACAGGGTGGACAAGAGACCCAGTACTTC,CSARGQGGQETQYF
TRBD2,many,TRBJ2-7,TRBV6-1,TGTGCCAGCAGTGTAATACTAGCGTCCTACGAGCAGTACTTC,CASSVILASYEQYF
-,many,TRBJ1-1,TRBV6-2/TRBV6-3,TGTGCCTCGAAAGCCCGGGGGGCGACGAACACTGAAGCTTTCTTT,CASKARGATNTEAFF
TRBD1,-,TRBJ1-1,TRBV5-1,TGCGCCAGCAGCTTGGAGGGGGCAGGGGCCACTGAAGCTTTCTTT,CASSLEGAGATEAFF
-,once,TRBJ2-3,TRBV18,TGTGCCAGCTCACCAAAATTAGCGCGGGAACCCACAGATACGCAGTATTTT,CASSPKLAREPTDTQYF